This T cell receptor beta chain is drawn from a study of T cell repertoires in cytomegalovirus infection. Study in general: Used in the study were CMV epitopes, some recently identified and HLA-C-restricted, others well-studied and HLA-B-restricted.

This clonotype was picked up a small number of times. The antigen is undetermined. The V gene lost 6 bases and the J gene lost 3 bases, with 11 bases spanning the gap. CDR3 length equals 13 residues. Per the germline V gene, CDR1 is SNHLY and CDR2 is FYNNEI. One entry per CDR3 protein, called by TCRdb with MiXCR from the reads. Of about 900,000 distinct CDR3 sequences listed, roughly 30% are singletons. This clonotype was sampled from a human donor in good health (CMV status not recorded). Some clones in this sample may be carry-over from other donors' samples. The chain has TRBV2 and TRBJ1-1, with unresolved D. The sequenced sample was cultured CD8+ T cells from PBMCs, obtained from culture after CMV antigen stimulation. Here the CDR3 DNA reads TGTGCCAGCAGGGGCACCGCCTACACTGAAGCTTTCTTT. Its translation is CASRGTAYTEAFF.